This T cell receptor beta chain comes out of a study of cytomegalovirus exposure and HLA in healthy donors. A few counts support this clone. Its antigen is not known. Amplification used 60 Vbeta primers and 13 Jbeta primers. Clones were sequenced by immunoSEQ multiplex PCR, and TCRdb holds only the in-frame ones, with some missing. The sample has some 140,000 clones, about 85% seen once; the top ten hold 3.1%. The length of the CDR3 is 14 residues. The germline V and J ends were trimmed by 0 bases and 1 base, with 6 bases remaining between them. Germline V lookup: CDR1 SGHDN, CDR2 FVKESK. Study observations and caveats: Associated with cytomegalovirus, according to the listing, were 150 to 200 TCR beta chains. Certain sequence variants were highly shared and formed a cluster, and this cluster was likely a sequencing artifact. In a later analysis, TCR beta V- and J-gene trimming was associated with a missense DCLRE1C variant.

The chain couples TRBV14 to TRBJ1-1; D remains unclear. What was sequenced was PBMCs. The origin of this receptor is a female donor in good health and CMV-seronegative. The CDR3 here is CASSQDWANTEAFF. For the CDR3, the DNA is TGTGCCAGCAGCCAAGATTGGGCGAACACTGAAGCTTTCTTT.